The 4 T cell receptor beta chains below were found in one sample sequenced in a study of graft-versus-host responses after intestinal transplantation. Here immunoSEQ multiplex PCR was the method, and the copy in TCRdb shows in-frame clones only, minus some. The sample holds 30,000 to 45,000 clones; 93% are singletons and the top ten take 21%. These receptors lack a known antigen. The input for sequencing was unstimulated CD8+ T cells sorted from spleen or lymph node cells, taken before transplant. These TCRs come from a human donor who was the organ donor for an intestinal transplant.

V is TRBV6-5 and J is TRBJ2-5; D is unresolved. This CDR3 spans 14 amino acids. The germline V and J ends were trimmed by 2 bases and 1 base, with 8 bases remaining between them. CDR1 and CDR2 from the germline V gene are MNHEY and SVGAGI. The CDR3 protein is CASSYNALQETQYF. The CDR3 DNA follows: TGTGCCAGCAGTTACAACGCCCTCCAAGAGACCCAGTACTTC.

The table lists this clone with a count of one. V and J are TRBV7-7 and TRBJ2-5; D is possibly TRBD1 or TRBD2 (5 bases each). V lost 5 bases to trimming and J lost 5 bases, with 12 bases between them. The CDR3 extends over 13 amino acids. Germline V gives CDR1 SSHAT, CDR2 FNYEAQ (reference sequence). The DNA for the CDR3 is TGTGCCAGCAGCGGGGACCATGGGGAGACCCAGTACTTC. Residues: CASSGDHGETQYF.

Details on this clone: A read error is likely, as this CDR3 ends without the conserved phenylalanine or tryptophan. It is unclear where the CDR3 begins or ends on the DNA, so no DNA is shown, and the CDR3 is as TCRdb lists it. V is TRBV21-1 and J is TRBJ2-7. TRBV21-1 is listed as a pseudogene. The CDR3 has 10 residues if both end residues are counted. The CDR3 protein is CASSKGAEDR.

The CDR3 coding sequence is TGTGCCAGCAGCCCGGGACAGGGGGCCTGGGAGCAGTACTTC. Its protein is CASSPGQGAWEQYF. The J gene is TRBJ2-7, the V gene TRBV28; 12 bases are a match to TRBD1. The CDR3 totals 14 residues. The ends lost 6 bases at V and 7 bases at J; junction bases unmatched: 7. Germline V lookup: CDR1 MDHEN, CDR2 SYDVKM.